A single sample gave rise to the 5 T cell receptor beta chains below, sequenced in a study of T cell repertoires in cytomegalovirus infection. TCRdb reprocessed the reads via MiXCR and lists one record per CDR3 protein. The repertoire consists of about 220,000 distinct CDR3 sequences, with 35% to 40% occurring once and the leading ten covering roughly three fifths. No cognate antigen is known for these TCRs. The source material was CD8+ T cells from cultured PBMCs, sampled from culture after CMV antigen stimulation. The origin of the receptors is a human donor in good health (CMV status not recorded). Some clones in this sample may be carry-over from other donors' samples.

The gene calls are TRBV7-6 and TRBJ2-3; D may be TRBD2 (7 bases). Germline V gene lookup returns CDR1 SGHVS and CDR2 FNYEAQ. The CDR3 covers 17 residues. V was shortened by 5 bases and J by 0 bases, with 18 bases between the two germline ends. This CDR3 reads CASSPEWRGPSTDTQYF. The CDR3 DNA is TGTGCCAGCAGCCCAGAGTGGCGGGGGCCTAGCACAGATACGCAGTATTTT.

The chain is built from TRBV9 and TRBJ2-7; 7 nucleotides agree with TRBD2. This CDR3 contains 15 residues. Germline V gene data show CDR1 as SGDLS and CDR2 as YYNGEE. V trimming: 2 bases; J trimming: 0 bases; junction bases outside the gene matches: 5. CDR3 DNA sequence: TGTGCCAGCAGCGTGGACGGCGGGAGCTCCTACGAGCAGTACTTC. It translates to CASSVDGGSSYEQYF.

The CDR3 DNA sequence: TGTGCCAGCAGTGCTCGGGACACAATTTACGAGCAGTACTTC. Translating gives CASSARDTIYEQYF. The chain recombines TRBV2 with TRBJ2-7; weak D call: TRBD1 (6 bases). This CDR3 contains 14 residues. Germline V gives CDR1 SNHLY, CDR2 FYNNEI. V was clipped by 4 bases and J by 4 bases, with 14 bases between them.

V is TRBV28 and J is TRBJ1-2; the D gene is possibly TRBD1 (6 bases). There are 16 residues in the CDR3. Germline V gene data show CDR1 as MDHEN and CDR2 as SYDVKM. V was trimmed by 2 bases and J by 1 base, leaving 14 bases between them. The CDR3 spells CASSLRSQGINYGYTF. Written as DNA, the CDR3 is TGTGCCAGCAGTTTACGGAGTCAGGGGATTAACTATGGCTACACCTTC.

The rearrangement joins TRBV7-9 to TRBJ2-3, with 9 bases identical to TRBD2. The CDR3 runs to 19 residues. The germline gives CDR1 SEHNR, CDR2 FQNEAQ (reference sequence). The trim removed 8 bases at V and 0 bases at J, leaving 18 bases unmatched. The CDR3 bases are TGTGCCAGCCCCACCAACCCACCACTAGCGGGCACTAGCACAGATACGCAGTATTTT. This sequence encodes CASPTNPPLAGTSTDTQYF. The full variable domain, completed using reference TRBV7-9 and TRBJ2-3, is DTGVSQNPRHKITKRGQNVTFRCDPISEHNRLYWYRQTLGQGPEFLTYFQNEAQLEKSRLLSDRFSAERPKGSFSTLEIQRTEQGDSAMYLCASPTNPPLAGTSTDTQYFGPGTRLTVL.